Following are 9 T cell receptor beta chains from one sample sequenced in a study of shared clonotypes between healthy human individuals (dated by TCRdb to 2020 to 2021). Libraries were constructed by the immunoSEQ multiplex PCR assay. Held by TCRdb, this immuneACCESS table contains in-frame sequences only and omits some clones. Under half of the omission traces to an unresolved V gene where checked; the cause of the rest is unknown. This sample lists some 320,000 clones; roughly 84% were detected once. The leading ten clones occupy about a sixth of the sample. The specimen sequenced was memory CD8+ T cells sorted from blood. Read against the paper, the sample's cell subset or site label means: CD45RO+ cells pooled with CCR7-negative TemRA cells. These receptors all stem from a man aged 18 to 29 in good health.

The J gene is TRBJ2-7, the V gene TRBV27; D might be TRBD1 (5 bases). The CDR3 is made up of 14 amino acids. The V end lost 1 base, the J end lost 2 bases, and 9 bases lay between the germline ends. CDR1 and CDR2 (germline): MNHEY, SMNVEV (reference sequence). CDR3 nucleotide sequence: TGTGCCAGCAGTTTATGGGCAGGGACCTACGAGCAGTACTTC. Its translation: CASSLWAGTYEQYF.

This clone has only one observation. This chain links TRBV6-1 with TRBJ1-5; TRBD1 is a possible D gene (5 bases). The germline CDR1 and CDR2 sequences are MNHNS and SASEGT. The ends were cut back, 1 base at V and 0 bases at J, with 7 bases in the middle. The CDR3 totals 15 residues. The CDR3 bases are TGTGCCAGCAGTGAAGACAGGTATAGCAATCAGCCCCAGCATTTT. Amino acids: CASSEDRYSNQPQHF.

This chain joins TRBV7-6 and TRBJ1-1; D remains unclear. The V gene lost 1 base and the J gene lost 3 bases, with 9 bases spanning the gap. Germline V gene lookup returns CDR1 SGHVS and CDR2 FNYEAQ. This CDR3 region has 14 residues. CDR3 DNA sequence: TGTGCCAGCAGCTTAGATGTGAGGGACACTGAAGCTTTCTTT. It is translated as CASSLDVRDTEAFF.

This clone was seen a few times. The CDR3 spells CASSLKGQEETQYF. The CDR3 coding sequence is TGTGCCAGCAGCTTAAAAGGACAGGAAGAGACCCAGTACTTC. The rearrangement links TRBV13 to TRBJ2-5, with 7 bases lining up with TRBD1. Looked up from germline, CDR1 is PRHDT and CDR2 is FYEKMQ (reference sequence). Losses at the gene ends were 2 bases for V and 3 bases for J; bases not matched to a gene: 3. This CDR3 is 14 amino acids long.

This clone was picked up one time. The rearrangement links TRBV28 to TRBJ2-7, with 9 nucleotides matching TRBD1. From germline, CDR1 is MDHEN and CDR2 SYDVKM. The junction had 4 bases not matched to a gene; V was cut back by 4 bases and J by 0 bases. CDR3 length: 15 residues. The CDR3 loop reads CASSSRDRASYEQYF. The CDR3 nucleotides read TGTGCCAGCAGTTCCCGGGACAGGGCCTCCTACGAGCAGTACTTC.

This CDR3 is CASSPRGPYEQYF. The CDR3 nucleotides are TGTGCCAGCTCACCACGGGGGCCCTACGAGCAGTACTTC. The chain is built from TRBV18 and TRBJ2-7; D is possibly TRBD1 (6 bases). Deletions cut 1 base from V and 2 bases from J, with 6 bases between. Germline CDR1 reads KGHSH; CDR2 reads LQKENI. CDR3 length equals 13 residues.

V is TRBV7-3 and J is TRBJ1-2, with D possibly being TRBD1 (6 bases). Germline lookup yields CDR1 SGHTA and CDR2 FQGTGA. Trimming cost V 2 bases and J 2 bases, with 12 bases left between them. The CDR3 covers 15 residues. The CDR3 protein is CASSLLAGANYGYTF. CDR3 nucleotide sequence: TGTGCCAGCAGCTTATTAGCAGGGGCAAACTATGGCTACACCTTC.

This chain joins TRBV10-3 and TRBJ2-5; D is unresolved. Trimming removed 2 bases at V and 2 bases at J, with 12 bases between. The CDR3 has 15 residues. Germline CDR1 ENHRY, CDR2 SYGVKD. In DNA, the CDR3 is TGTGCCATCAGTGAGGGCAGTCACGGACAAGAGACCCAGTACTTC. Translation: CAISEGSHGQETQYF.

This clone was seen once. V is TRBV21-1 and J is TRBJ1-5. TRBV21-1 is an annotated pseudogene. This CDR3 spans 14 amino acids. CDR3 in DNA: TGTGCCAGCAGCAATTACGGTAGCAATCAGCCCCAGCATTTT. Translated: CASSNYGSNQPQHF.